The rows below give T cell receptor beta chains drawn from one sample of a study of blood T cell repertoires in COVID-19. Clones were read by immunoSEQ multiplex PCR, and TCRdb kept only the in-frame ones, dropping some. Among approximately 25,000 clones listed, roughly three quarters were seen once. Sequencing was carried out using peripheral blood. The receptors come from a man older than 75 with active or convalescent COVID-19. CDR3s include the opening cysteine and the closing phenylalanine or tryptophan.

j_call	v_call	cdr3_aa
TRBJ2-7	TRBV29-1	CSVVPGSSYEQYF
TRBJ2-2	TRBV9	CASSVVGGLDTGELFF
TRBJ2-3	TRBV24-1	CATSDWGGSGGTDTQYF
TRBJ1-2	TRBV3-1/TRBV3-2	CASSRQVNYGYTF
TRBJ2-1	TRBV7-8	CASSLLGGRNNEQFF
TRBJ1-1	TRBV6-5	CTPPRVVAFF
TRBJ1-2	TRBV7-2	CASSFRDNYGYTF
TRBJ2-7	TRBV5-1	CASSYGQGEHEQYF
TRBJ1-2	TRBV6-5	CASSYNRGGGYGYTF
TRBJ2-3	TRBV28	CAGSRTSPSTDTQYF
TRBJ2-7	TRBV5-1	CASSDSGGAYEQYF
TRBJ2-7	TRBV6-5	CASSQTGGGSYEQYF
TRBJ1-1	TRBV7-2	CASSPRGPRAFF
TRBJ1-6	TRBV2	CASSRTGVSYNSPLHF
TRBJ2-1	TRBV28	CASSTRTENNEQFF
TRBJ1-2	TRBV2	CASSDQLGGAGYGYTF
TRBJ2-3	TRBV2	CASKGGTSTDTQYF
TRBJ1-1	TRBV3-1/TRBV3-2	CASSDQLDMNTEAFF
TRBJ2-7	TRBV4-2	CASSLDFSSSYEQYF
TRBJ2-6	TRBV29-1	CSVETDILSGANVLTF
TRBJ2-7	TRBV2	CASSVQGANEQYF
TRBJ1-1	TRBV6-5	CASRGQTRTTEAFF
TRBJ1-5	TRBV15	CATSLGGGSNQPQHF
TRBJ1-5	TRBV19	CASSIRQGVGQPQHF
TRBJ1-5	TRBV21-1	CASSTDSSYSNQPQHF
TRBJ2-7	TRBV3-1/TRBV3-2	CASSQDQAGSYEQYF
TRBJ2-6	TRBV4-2	CASSQLFSGANVLTF
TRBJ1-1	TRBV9	CASSARTGGYTEAFF
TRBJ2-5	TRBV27	CASSSHRDRSQTQYF
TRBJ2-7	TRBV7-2	CASSLGDRAPYEQYF
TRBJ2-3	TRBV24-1	CATSDSINRDTQYF
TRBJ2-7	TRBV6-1	CASSDEPYEQYF
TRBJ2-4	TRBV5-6	CASSYLLTGALNIQYF
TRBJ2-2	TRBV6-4	CASSGLAGVGELFF
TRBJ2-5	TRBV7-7	CASSVFGGTRETQYF
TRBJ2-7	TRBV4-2	CASSQGPGAEQYF
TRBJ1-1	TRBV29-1	CSGNRDRNTEAFF
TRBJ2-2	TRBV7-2	CASSLGQGTGELFF
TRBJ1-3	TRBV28	CASSNRQGASGNTIYF
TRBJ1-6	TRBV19	CASSFQGANSPLHF
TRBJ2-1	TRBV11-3	CASSGTSGDYNEQFF
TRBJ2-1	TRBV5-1	CASSLLAGEGSYNEQFF
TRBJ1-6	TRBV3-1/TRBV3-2	CASSPSQRLALHF
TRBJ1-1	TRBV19	CASSIGGGFTEAFF
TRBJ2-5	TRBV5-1	CASSFGGADQETQYF
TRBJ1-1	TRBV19	CASSIIGMNTEAFF
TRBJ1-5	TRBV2	CASSMGQGFGNQPQHF
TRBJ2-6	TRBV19	CASRRGGAGANVLTF
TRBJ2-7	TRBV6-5	CASSYPLAGGPLEQYF
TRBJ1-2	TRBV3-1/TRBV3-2	CASSRTDGAESYTF
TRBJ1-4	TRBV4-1	CASRWRLTATNEKLFF
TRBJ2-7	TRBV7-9	CASSSSVAGREQYF
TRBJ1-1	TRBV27	CASSPRQGSEAFF
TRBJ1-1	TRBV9	CASSVEPGRAEAFF
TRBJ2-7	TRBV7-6	CASSEQGFNYEQYF
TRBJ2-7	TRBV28	CASSLSEVGARYF
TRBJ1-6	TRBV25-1	CASSVLRDSSPLHF
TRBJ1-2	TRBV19	CASSTRDASYGYTF
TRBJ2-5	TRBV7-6	CASSLSEGPGLAGDNIETQYF
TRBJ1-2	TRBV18	CASSPPNRRIGYTF